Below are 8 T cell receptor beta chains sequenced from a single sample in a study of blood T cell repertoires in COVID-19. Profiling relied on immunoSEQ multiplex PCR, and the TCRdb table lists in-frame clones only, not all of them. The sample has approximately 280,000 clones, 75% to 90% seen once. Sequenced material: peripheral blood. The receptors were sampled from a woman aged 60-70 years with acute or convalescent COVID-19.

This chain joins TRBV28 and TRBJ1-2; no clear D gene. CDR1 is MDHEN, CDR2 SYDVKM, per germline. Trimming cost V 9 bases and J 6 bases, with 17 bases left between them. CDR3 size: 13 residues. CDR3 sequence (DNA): TGTGCCAGTCAAGCGGTCAGCAGGAATGGCTACACCTTC. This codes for CASQAVSRNGYTF.

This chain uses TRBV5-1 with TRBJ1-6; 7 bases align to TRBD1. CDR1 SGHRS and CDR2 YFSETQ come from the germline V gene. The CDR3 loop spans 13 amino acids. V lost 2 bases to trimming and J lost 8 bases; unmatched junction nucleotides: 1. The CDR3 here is CASSFDRDSPLHF. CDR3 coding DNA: TGCGCCAGCAGCTTTGACAGGGATTCACCCCTCCACTTT. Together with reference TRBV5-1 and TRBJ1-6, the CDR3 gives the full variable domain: KAGVTQTPRYLIKTRGQQVTLSCSPISGHRSVSWYQQTPGQGLQFLFEYFSETQRNKGNFPGRFSGRQFSNSRSEMNVSTLELGDSALYLCASSFDRDSPLHFGNGTRLTVT.

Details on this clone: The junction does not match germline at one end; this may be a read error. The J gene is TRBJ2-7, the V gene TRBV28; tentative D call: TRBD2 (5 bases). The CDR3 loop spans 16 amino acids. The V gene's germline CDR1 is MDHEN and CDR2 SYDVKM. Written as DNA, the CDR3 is TGTGCCAGCAGTTTCCCTCCCCCGGGAAGCTCCTACGGGCAGTACTTC. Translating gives CASSFPPPGSSYGQYF.

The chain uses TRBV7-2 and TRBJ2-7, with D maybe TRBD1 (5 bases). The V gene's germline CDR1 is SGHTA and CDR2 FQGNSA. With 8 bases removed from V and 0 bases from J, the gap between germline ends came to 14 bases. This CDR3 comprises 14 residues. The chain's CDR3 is CASSQDIYSYEQYF. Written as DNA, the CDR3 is TGTGCCAGCTCACAGGACATCTACTCCTACGAGCAGTACTTC.

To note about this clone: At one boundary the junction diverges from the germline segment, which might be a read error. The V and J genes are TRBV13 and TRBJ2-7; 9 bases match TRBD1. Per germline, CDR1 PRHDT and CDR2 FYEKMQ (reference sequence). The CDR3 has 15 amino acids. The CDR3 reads CASSPRDRVGYQQYF. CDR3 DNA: TGTGCCAGCAGCCCCCGGGACAGGGTCGGCTACCAGCAGTACTTC.

The CDR3 region has the DNA TGTGCCAGCAGCACCGGGACTAGCGGGGGGGCATCCTACAATGAGCAGTTCTTC. This translates into CASSTGTSGGASYNEQFF. This chain connects TRBV11-3 to TRBJ2-1; 16 bases align to TRBD2. Per germline, CDR1 SGHNT and CDR2 YENEEA. The V gene end was trimmed by 5 bases and the J gene end by 1 base; junction bases not matched to a gene: 5. The CDR3 is made up of 18 amino acids. Full variable domain (rest looked up from reference TRBV11-3 and TRBJ2-1): EAGVVQSPRYKIIEKKQPVAFWCNPISGHNTLYWYLQNLGQGPELLIRYENEEAVDDSQLPKDRFSAERLKGVDSTLKIQPAELGDSAVYLCASSTGTSGGASYNEQFFGPGTRLTVL.

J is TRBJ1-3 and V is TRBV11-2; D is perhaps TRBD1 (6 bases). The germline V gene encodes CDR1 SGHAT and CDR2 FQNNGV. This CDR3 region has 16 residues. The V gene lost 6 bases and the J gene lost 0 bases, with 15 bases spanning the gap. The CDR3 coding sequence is TGTGCCAGCAGACGAGTGGGGGCCTTCTCTGGAAACACCATATATTTT. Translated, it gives CASRRVGAFSGNTIYF.

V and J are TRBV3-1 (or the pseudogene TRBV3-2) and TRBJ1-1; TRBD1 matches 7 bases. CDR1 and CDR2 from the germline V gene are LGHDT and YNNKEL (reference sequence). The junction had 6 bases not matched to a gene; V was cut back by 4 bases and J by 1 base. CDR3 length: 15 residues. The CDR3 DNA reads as TGTGCCAGCAGCCCGCGGCCAGGGGGGAACACTGAAGCTTTCTTT. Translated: CASSPRPGGNTEAFF.